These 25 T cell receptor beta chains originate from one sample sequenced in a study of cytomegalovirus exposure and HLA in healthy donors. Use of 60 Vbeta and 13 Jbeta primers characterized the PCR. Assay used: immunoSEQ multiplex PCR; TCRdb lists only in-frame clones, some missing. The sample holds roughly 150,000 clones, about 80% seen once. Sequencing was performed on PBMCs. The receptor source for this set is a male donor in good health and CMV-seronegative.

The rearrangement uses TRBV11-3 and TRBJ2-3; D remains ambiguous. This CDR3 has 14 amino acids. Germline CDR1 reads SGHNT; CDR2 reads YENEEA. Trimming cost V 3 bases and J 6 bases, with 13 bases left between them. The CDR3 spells CASSFGGTRDTQYF. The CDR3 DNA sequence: TGTGCCAGCAGCTTCGGCGGTACCCGGGATACGCAGTATTTT. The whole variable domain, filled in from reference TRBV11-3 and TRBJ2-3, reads EAGVVQSPRYKIIEKKQPVAFWCNPISGHNTLYWYLQNLGQGPELLIRYENEEAVDDSQLPKDRFSAERLKGVDSTLKIQPAELGDSAVYLCASSFGGTRDTQYFGPGTRLTVL.

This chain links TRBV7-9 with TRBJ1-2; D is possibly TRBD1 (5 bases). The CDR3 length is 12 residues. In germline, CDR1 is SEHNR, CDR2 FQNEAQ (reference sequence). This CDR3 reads CSGRNAGHGYTF. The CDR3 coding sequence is TGTTCCGGCCGAAATGCGGGGCATGGCTACACCTTC.

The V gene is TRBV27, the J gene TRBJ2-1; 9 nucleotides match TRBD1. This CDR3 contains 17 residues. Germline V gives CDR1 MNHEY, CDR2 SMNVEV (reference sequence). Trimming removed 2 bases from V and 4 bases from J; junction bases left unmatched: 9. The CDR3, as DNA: TGTGCCAGCAGTTTACGACCAACAGGGGGCGAGTACAATGAGCAGTTCTTC. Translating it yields CASSLRPTGGEYNEQFF.

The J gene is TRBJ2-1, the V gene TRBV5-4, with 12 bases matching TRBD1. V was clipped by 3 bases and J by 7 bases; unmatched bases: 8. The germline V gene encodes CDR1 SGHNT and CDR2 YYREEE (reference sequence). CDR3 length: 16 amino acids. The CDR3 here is CASSSDRDRGRNEQFF. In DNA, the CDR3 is TGTGCCAGCAGCTCCGACCGGGACAGGGGGCGGAATGAGCAGTTCTTC.

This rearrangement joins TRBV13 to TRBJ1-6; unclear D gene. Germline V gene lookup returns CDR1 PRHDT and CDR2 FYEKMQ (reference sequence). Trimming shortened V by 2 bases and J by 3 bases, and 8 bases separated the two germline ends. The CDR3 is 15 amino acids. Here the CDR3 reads CASSLNKIYNSPLHF. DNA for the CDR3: TGTGCCAGCAGCTTAAACAAGATCTATAATTCACCCCTCCACTTT.

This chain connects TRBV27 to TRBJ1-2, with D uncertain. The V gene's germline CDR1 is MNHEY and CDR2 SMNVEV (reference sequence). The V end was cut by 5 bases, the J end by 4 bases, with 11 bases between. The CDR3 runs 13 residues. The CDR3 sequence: CASSPTVRYGYTF. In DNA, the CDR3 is TGTGCCAGCAGTCCCACAGTGCGCTATGGCTACACCTTC.

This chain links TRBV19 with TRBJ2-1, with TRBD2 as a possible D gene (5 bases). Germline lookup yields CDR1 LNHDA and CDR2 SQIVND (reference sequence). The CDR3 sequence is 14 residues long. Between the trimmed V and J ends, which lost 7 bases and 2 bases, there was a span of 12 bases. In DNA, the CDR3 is TGTGCCAGTACACTAGGATCGGCCTACAATGAGCAGTTCTTC. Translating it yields CASTLGSAYNEQFF.

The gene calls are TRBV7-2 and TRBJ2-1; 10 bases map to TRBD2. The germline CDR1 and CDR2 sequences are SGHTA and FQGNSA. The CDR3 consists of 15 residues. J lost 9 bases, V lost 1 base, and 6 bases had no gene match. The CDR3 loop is CASSLVLAGGGEQFF. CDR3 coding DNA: TGTGCCAGCAGCTTAGTCTTAGCGGGAGGAGGTGAGCAGTTCTTC. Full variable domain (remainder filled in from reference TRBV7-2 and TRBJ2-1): GAGVSQSPSNKVTEKGKDVELRCDPISGHTALYWYRQSLGQGLEFLIYFQGNSAPDKSGLPSDRFSAERTGGSVSTLTIQRTQQEDSAVYLCASSLVLAGGGEQFFGPGTRLTVL.

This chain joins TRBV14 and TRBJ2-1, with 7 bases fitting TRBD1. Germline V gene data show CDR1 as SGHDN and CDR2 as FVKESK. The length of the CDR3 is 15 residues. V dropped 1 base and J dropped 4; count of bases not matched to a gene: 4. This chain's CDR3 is CASSQGDSVYNEQFF. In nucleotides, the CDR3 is TGTGCCAGCAGCCAAGGGGACAGCGTATACAATGAGCAGTTCTTC.

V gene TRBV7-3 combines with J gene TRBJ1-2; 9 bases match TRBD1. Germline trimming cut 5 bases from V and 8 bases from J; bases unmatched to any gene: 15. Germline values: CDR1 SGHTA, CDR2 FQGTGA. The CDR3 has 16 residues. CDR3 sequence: CASSLNPSGTGSGYTF. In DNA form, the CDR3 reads TGTGCCAGCAGCCTTAACCCCTCCGGGACAGGGTCCGGCTACACCTTC.

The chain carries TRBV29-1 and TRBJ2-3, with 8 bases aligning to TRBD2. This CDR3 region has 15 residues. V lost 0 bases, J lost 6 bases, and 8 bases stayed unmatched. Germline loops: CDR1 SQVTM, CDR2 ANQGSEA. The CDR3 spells CSVEDRAGGSDTQYF. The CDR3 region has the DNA TGCAGCGTTGAAGATCGGGCGGGGGGATCGGATACGCAGTATTTT.

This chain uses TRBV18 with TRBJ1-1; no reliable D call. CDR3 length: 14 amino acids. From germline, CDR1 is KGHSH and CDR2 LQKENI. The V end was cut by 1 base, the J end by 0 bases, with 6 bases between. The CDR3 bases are TGTGCCAGCTCACCACGAGGGTTGAACACTGAAGCTTTCTTT. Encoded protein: CASSPRGLNTEAFF.

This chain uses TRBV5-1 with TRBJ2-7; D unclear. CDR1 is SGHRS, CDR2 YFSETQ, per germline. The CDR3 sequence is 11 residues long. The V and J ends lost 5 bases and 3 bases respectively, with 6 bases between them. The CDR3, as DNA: TGCGCCAGCAGTTCTGTCTACGAGCAGTACTTC. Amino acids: CASSSVYEQYF.

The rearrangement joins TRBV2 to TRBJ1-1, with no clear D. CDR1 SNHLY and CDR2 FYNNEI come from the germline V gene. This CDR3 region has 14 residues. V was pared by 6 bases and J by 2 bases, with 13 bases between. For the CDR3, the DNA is TGTGCCAGCAGGGTCGAACAGATAAACACTGAAGCTTTCTTT. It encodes CASRVEQINTEAFF.

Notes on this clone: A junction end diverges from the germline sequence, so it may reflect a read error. CDR3 sequence: CSSSLRGGELFF. CDR3 DNA sequence: TGTTCCAGCAGCCTTAGAGGCGGGGAGCTGTTTTTT. The chain combines TRBV7-9 with TRBJ2-2; no reliable D call. Germline CDR1 reads SEHNR; CDR2 reads FQNEAQ (reference sequence). This CDR3 has 12 residues.

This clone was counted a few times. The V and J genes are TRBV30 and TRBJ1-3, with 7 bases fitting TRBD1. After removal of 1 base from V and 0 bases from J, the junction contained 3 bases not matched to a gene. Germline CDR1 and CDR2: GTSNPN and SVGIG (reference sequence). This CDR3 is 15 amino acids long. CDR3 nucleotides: TGTGCCTGGAGTGAGGACAGGAGCTCTGGAAACACCATATATTTT. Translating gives CAWSEDRSSGNTIYF.

CDR3 residues: CASSLRRNTQYF. The CDR3 DNA sequence: TGTGCCAGCAGCCTCCGCAGGAATACGCAGTATTTT. This sequence joins TRBV28 and TRBJ2-3; D uncertain. The V end was cut by 6 bases, the J end by 7 bases, with 11 bases between. Germline V gene lookup returns CDR1 MDHEN and CDR2 SYDVKM. This CDR3 contains 12 residues.

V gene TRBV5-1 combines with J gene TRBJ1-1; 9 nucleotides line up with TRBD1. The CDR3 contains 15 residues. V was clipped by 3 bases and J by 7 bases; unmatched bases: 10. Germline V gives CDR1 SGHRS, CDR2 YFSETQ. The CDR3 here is CASSYGQGTESEAFF. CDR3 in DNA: TGCGCCAGCAGCTATGGACAGGGGACAGAGAGTGAAGCTTTCTTT.

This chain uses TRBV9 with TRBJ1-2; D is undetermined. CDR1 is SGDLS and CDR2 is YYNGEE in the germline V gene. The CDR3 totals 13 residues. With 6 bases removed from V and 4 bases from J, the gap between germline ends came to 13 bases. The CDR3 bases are TGTGCCAGCACCGTTGGGGAGTCCTATGGCTACACCTTC. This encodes CASTVGESYGYTF.

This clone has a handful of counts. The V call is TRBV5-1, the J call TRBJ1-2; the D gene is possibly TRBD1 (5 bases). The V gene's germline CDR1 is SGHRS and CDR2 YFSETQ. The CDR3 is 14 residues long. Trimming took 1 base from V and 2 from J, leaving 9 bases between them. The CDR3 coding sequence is TGCGCCAGCAGCTTGCGCCAGGGAAACTATGGCTACACCTTC. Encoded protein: CASSLRQGNYGYTF.

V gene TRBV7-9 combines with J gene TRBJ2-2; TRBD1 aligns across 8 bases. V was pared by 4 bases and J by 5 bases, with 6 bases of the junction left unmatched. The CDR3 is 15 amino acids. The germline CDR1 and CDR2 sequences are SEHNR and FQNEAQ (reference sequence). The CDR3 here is CASSSRQGMTGELFF. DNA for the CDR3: TGTGCCAGCAGCTCCCGACAGGGGATGACCGGGGAGCTGTTTTTT. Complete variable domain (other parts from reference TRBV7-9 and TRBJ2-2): DTGVSQNPRHKITKRGQNVTFRCDPISEHNRLYWYRQTLGQGPEFLTYFQNEAQLEKSRLLSDRFSAERPKGSFSTLEIQRTEQGDSAMYLCASSSRQGMTGELFFGEGSRLTVL.

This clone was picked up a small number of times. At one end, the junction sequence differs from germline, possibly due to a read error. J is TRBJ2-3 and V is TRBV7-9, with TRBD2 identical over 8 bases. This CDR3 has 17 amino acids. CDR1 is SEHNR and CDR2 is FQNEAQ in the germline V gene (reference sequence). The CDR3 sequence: CSSSPPRGRQSTDTQYF. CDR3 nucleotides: TGTTCCAGCAGCCCCCCCCGCGGGAGGCAAAGCACAGATACGCAGTATTTT.

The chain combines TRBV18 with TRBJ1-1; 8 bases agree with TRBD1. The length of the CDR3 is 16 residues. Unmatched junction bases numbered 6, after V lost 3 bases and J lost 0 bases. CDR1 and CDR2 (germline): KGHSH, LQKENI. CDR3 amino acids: CASSPGNRGVNTEAFF. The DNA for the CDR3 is TGTGCCAGCTCACCGGGAAACAGGGGGGTGAACACTGAAGCTTTCTTT.

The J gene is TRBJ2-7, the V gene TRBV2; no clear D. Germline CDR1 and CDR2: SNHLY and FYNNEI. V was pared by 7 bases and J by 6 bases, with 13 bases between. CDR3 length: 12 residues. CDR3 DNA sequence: TGTGCCAGCAACCCTAGTGGTCTCGAGCAGTACTTC. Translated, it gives CASNPSGLEQYF.

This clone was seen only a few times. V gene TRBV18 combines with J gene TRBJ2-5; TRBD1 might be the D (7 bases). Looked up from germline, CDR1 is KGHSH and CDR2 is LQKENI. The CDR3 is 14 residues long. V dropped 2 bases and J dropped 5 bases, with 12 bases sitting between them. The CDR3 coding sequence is TGTGCCAGCTCACCAGGAGGGGGCGCGGAGACCCAGTACTTC. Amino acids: CASSPGGGAETQYF.